Included here is one T cell receptor (beta chain) sequence, with context. Its matching antigen is unknown. With 0 bases removed from V and 5 bases from J, the gap between germline ends came to 13 bases. The CDR3 runs 15 residues. Germline CDR1 MGHRA, CDR2 YSYEKL. The sample is drawn from a study of blood T cells in healthy people across ages. About the study: Roughly one uniquely barcoded beta molecule per two T cells was captured.

Sample-barcoded 5' priming and a J-beta primer mix drove a second PCR of roughly 7 to 11 cycles. TCRdb called the 5' RACE reads again in MiXCR, with one record for every CDR3 protein. The data contain hundreds of thousands of distinct CDR3 sequences, approximately 30% of them singletons. Study-wide points: Older age went with lower TCR beta diversity per million T cells, in a roughly linear way.

The receptor comes from a woman of 80 years or more in good health. The sequencing sample was made of blood. The chain has TRBV4-1 and TRBJ1-1; D call uncertain. The CDR3: CASSQDRAQETEAFF. Here the CDR3 DNA reads TGCGCCAGCAGCCAAGATCGGGCCCAGGAGACTGAAGCTTTCTTT.